Below, one TCR beta chain is given with its context. No antigen is known for it. These data come from a study of T cells in Graves' hyperthyroidism and ophthalmopathy. Whole-study findings and limits: Blood also carried most thyroid clonotypes expanded above 0.001.

CDR1 is LGHDT, CDR2 YNNKEL, per germline (reference sequence). The V segment lost 3 bases and the J segment 4 bases; nucleotides outside the gene matches: 17. This CDR3 has 18 residues. Researchers took RNA transcripts and amplified the TCR beta CDR3 regions from them. The HTBI primer set was used in a first-round RT-PCR of the TCR CDR3. One entry per CDR3 protein, called by TCRdb with MiXCR from the multiplex PCR reads. The data contain around 300,000 distinct CDR3 sequences, roughly 15% of them singletons. Over 8 ml fresh peripheral blood yielded the PBMCs. Material for sequencing was blood. The chain has TRBV3-1 and TRBJ1-2; 7 nucleotides line up with TRBD1. The sequence was collected from a woman in her 50s with Graves' hyperthyroidism that later progressed to Graves' ophthalmopathy. The CDR3 DNA is TGTGCCAGCAGCCAGTACGGTGTAGGGGGCCTTCTTGGCTATGGCTACACCTTC. Its protein product is CASSQYGVGGLLGYGYTF.